The clone carrying this T cell receptor (beta chain) came up a few times. Its cognate antigen is unknown. V gave up 6 bases and J gave up 4 bases, with 15 bases separating them. The CDR3 consists of 14 residues. CDR1 LNHDA and CDR2 SQIVND come from the germline V gene (reference sequence). The data were taken from a study of T cell repertoires in cytomegalovirus infection. TCRdb analysed the reads with MiXCR anew, one entry per CDR3 protein. The sample lists about 920,000 distinct CDR3 sequences; approximately 30% were seen once. This clonotype originated in a human donor in good health (CMV status not recorded). Some clones in this sample may be carry-over from other donors' samples. The rearrangement uses TRBV19 and TRBJ1-1; no clear D. Sequencing used cultured CD8+ T cells from PBMCs, obtained from culture after CMV antigen stimulation. The CDR3 region is CASSLHPGSTEAFF. DNA of the CDR3: TGTGCCAGTAGCCTACACCCGGGAAGCACTGAAGCTTTCTTT.